The 14 T cell receptor beta chains listed next were all sequenced from one sample in a study of T cell responses to AZD1222 COVID-19 vaccine. Using immunoSEQ multiplex PCR, the repertoire was profiled, and TCRdb retains in-frame clones only, with some absent. The table has about 140,000 clones, roughly 84% seen once. Sequencing used peripheral blood, obtained on day 0 of AZD1222 vaccination. The receptors originated from an adult in good health.

The chain has TRBV28 and TRBJ1-6; D remains unclear. The V gene lost 7 bases and the J gene lost 2 bases, with 15 bases spanning the gap. CDR1 and CDR2 (germline): MDHEN, SYDVKM. The length of the CDR3 is 16 residues. The CDR3 nucleotides read TGTGCCAGCACCCTACGACACGGCACCTATAATTCACCCCTCCACTTT. Translation gives CASTLRHGTYNSPLHF.

The genes are TRBV30 and TRBJ2-2; D is tentatively TRBD1 or TRBD2 (5 bases each). The CDR3 contains 14 residues. CDR1 is GTSNPN and CDR2 is SVGIG in the germline V gene (reference sequence). V lost 8 bases to trimming and J lost 0 bases, with 13 bases between them. The CDR3 DNA reads as TGTGCCCGCGGGCAGGGAACGAACACCGGGGAGCTGTTTTTT. Protein sequence: CARGQGTNTGELFF.

This clone was observed once. The chain links TRBV28 to TRBJ1-2; 8 positions agree with TRBD1. The CDR3 runs to 14 residues. The junction had 3 bases not matched to a gene; V was cut back by 4 bases and J by 2 bases. In germline, CDR1 is MDHEN, CDR2 SYDVKM. The CDR3 reads CASSYRGTNYGYTF. For the CDR3, the DNA is TGTGCCAGCAGTTACAGGGGGACCAACTATGGCTACACCTTC.

This clone was recorded only once. The chain has TRBV6-5 and TRBJ1-2, with D possibly matching TRBD1 (5 bases). V dropped 8 bases and J dropped 4 bases, with 11 bases sitting between them. The CDR3 totals 12 residues. Germline CDR1 MNHEY, CDR2 SVGAGI. Written as DNA, the CDR3 is TGTGCCAGCCTAGACAGCTCCTATGGCTACACCTTC. As protein: CASLDSSYGYTF.

The chain links TRBV4-1 to TRBJ2-7, with a weak D call TRBD1 (5 bases). The CDR3 is made up of 14 amino acids. V lost 4 bases and J 0 bases, leaving 10 bases between the germline ends. Germline V lookup: CDR1 MGHRA, CDR2 YSYEKL. The CDR3 DNA sequence: TGCGCCAGCAGCCCTAACAGGTACTCCTACGAGCAGTACTTC. It encodes CASSPNRYSYEQYF.

The chain recombines TRBV6-2 or TRBV6-3 with TRBJ1-3; possible D gene TRBD1, 5 bases. There are 16 residues in the CDR3. Germline V lookup: CDR1 MNHEY, CDR2 SVGEGT. Trimming cost V 6 bases and J 3 bases, with 18 bases left between them. This chain's CDR3 is CASSPRDPTSGNTIYF. In DNA form, the CDR3 reads TGTGCCAGCAGCCCTAGGGACCCTACGAGTGGAAACACCATATATTTT.

The V gene is TRBV7-6, the J gene TRBJ1-1, with D uncertain. Per germline, CDR1 SGHVS and CDR2 FNYEAQ. CDR3 size: 13 residues. Trimming stripped 5 bases from V and 1 base from J, with 8 bases between. DNA of the CDR3: TGTGCCAGCAGCACCCGGCAGAACACTGAAGCTTTCTTT. It specifies CASSTRQNTEAFF.

The chain combines TRBV28 with TRBJ1-1; perhaps TRBD1 as D (5 bases). The CDR3 contains 14 residues. Germline V gene sequence: CDR1 MDHEN, CDR2 SYDVKM. With 1 base removed from V and 8 bases from J, the gap between germline ends came to 14 bases. The DNA of the CDR3 is TGTGCCAGCAGTTTATCGCTCCCCCGGGGGGAAGCTTTCTTT. Residues: CASSLSLPRGEAFF.

V usage is TRBV4-1 and J usage is TRBJ1-5, with 10 nucleotides matching TRBD1. The CDR3 sequence is 17 residues long. CDR1 and CDR2 (germline): MGHRA, YSYEKL. V dropped 0 bases and J dropped 7; count of bases not matched to a gene: 9. CDR3 in DNA: TGCGCCAGCAGCCAAGACCATGGACAGGGGGGTGAACAGCCCCAGCATTTT. Translating gives CASSQDHGQGGEQPQHF.

This sequence joins TRBV30 and TRBJ1-1; 7 positions agree with TRBD1. Germline V gives CDR1 GTSNPN, CDR2 SVGIG (reference sequence). V lost 2 bases and J lost 7; bases outside the gene matches: 7. The CDR3 runs 13 residues. For the CDR3, the DNA is TGTGCCTGGAGTCGACAGGGAATGGGTGAAGCTTTCTTT. Its protein is CAWSRQGMGEAFF.

The chain couples TRBV14 to TRBJ1-6, with D perhaps TRBD1 (6 bases). Germline V gene data show CDR1 as SGHDN and CDR2 as FVKESK. Trimming left V 0 bases short and J 10 bases short, with 16 bases between. The CDR3 is 16 residues long. The CDR3 DNA reads as TGTGCCAGCAGCCAAGATTTGGCAACTCAGGGGTCACCCCTCCACTTT. Translated: CASSQDLATQGSPLHF. Drawing the rest from reference TRBV14 and TRBJ1-6, the complete variable domain is EAGVTQFPSHSVIEKGQTVTLRCDPISGHDNLYWYRRVMGKEIKFLLHFVKESKQDESGMPNNRFLAERTGGTYSTLKVQPAELEDSGVYFCASSQDLATQGSPLHFGNGTRLTVT.

This clone came up once. The rearrangement uses TRBV5-1 and TRBJ2-6, with D tentatively TRBD1 (5 bases). The ends were cut back, 0 bases at V and 4 bases at J, with 8 bases in the middle. Looked up from germline, CDR1 is SGHRS and CDR2 is YFSETQ. The CDR3 consists of 15 residues. The CDR3, as DNA: TGCGCCAGCAGCTTGGAGGGGCGAGGGGCCAACGTCCTGACTTTC. Encoded protein: CASSLEGRGANVLTF.

This clone was found once. The chain links TRBV5-1 to TRBJ1-4, with 8 bases identical to TRBD1. Per the germline V gene, CDR1 is SGHRS and CDR2 is YFSETQ. The CDR3 extends over 15 amino acids. V shed 4 bases, J shed 5 bases, and the junction held 7 bases outside the gene matches. The CDR3, as DNA: TGCGCCAGCAGCCCGACAGGGGCCCAAAATGAAAAACTGTTTTTT. Translated, it gives CASSPTGAQNEKLFF.

This clone occurred once. The gene calls are TRBV30 and TRBJ1-6; maybe TRBD1 (5 bases). Trimming removed 3 bases from V and 4 bases from J, with 10 bases in between. The CDR3 runs 14 residues. Germline V gene lookup returns CDR1 GTSNPN and CDR2 SVGIG (reference sequence). Written as DNA, the CDR3 is TGTGCCTGGAGGGGGGGGGTGTATAATTCACCCCTCCACTTT. Translated, it gives CAWRGGVYNSPLHF.